The 13 T cell receptor beta chains below all came from one sample that was sequenced in a study of beta chain features in type 1 diabetes. All of the isolated RNA was reverse transcribed, so expressed TCRB transcripts were sequenced. Sequenced by immunoSEQ multiplex PCR; TCRdb stores in-frame clones only, minus some. This table has approximately 15,000 clones, 55% appearing once. Sequencing used stem cell memory CD4+ T cells from blood. The source is a woman aged 18-30 years in good health.

The genes are TRBV19 and TRBJ1-5, with D maybe TRBD1 (6 bases). Germline-derived CDR1 and CDR2 are LNHDA and SQIVND (reference sequence). V lost 1 base to trimming and J lost 5 bases, with 12 bases between them. This CDR3 has 15 residues. The CDR3 here is CASSIVPQGYQPQHF. CDR3 nucleotide sequence: TGTGCCAGTAGTATAGTCCCACAGGGATATCAGCCCCAGCATTTT.

This clone was detected a few times. This sequence joins TRBV4-1 and TRBJ2-7; 12 positions match TRBD1. Trimming cost V 2 bases and J 5 bases; bases outside gene matches: 4. There are 15 residues in the CDR3. CDR1 and CDR2 (germline): MGHRA, YSYEKL. The CDR3: CASSQPGQGAHEQYF. The CDR3 nucleotides read TGCGCCAGCAGCCAACCGGGACAGGGGGCCCACGAGCAGTACTTC.

This chain links TRBV10-3 with TRBJ2-5, with unresolved D. Trimming took 3 bases from V and 3 from J, leaving 8 bases between them. The CDR3 has 13 amino acids. The V gene's germline CDR1 is ENHRY and CDR2 SYGVKD. The CDR3 nucleotides are TGTGCCATCAGTGACTTCGAGAAAGAGACCCAGTACTTC. Residues: CAISDFEKETQYF.

V is TRBV30 and J is TRBJ1-5; D is possibly TRBD1 (6 bases). Germline V gene lookup returns CDR1 GTSNPN and CDR2 SVGIG (reference sequence). The CDR3 has 13 amino acids. The V end lost 5 bases, the J end lost 3 bases, and 11 bases lay between the germline ends. The DNA of the CDR3 is TGTGCCTGGGCGGACAGCCACAATCAGCCCCAGCATTTT. The encoded protein is CAWADSHNQPQHF.

V is TRBV30 and J is TRBJ2-7, with 8 nucleotides matching TRBD1. This CDR3 region has 17 residues. Germline CDR1 reads GTSNPN; CDR2 reads SVGIG (reference sequence). J lost 0 bases, V lost 8 bases, and 18 bases had no gene match. CDR3 amino acids: CAGRTGIFSYSSYEQYF. In DNA form, the CDR3 reads TGTGCCGGCCGGACAGGGATTTTCTCCTACAGCTCCTACGAGCAGTACTTC.

This clone has only one observation. CDR3 loop: CASSIGSYNEQFF. CDR3 DNA sequence: TGTGCCAGTAGTATAGGGAGTTACAATGAGCAGTTCTTC. V is TRBV19 and J is TRBJ2-1; no reliable D call. The CDR3 covers 13 residues. Trimming removed 1 base from V and 4 bases from J, with 5 bases in between. Germline values: CDR1 LNHDA, CDR2 SQIVND (reference sequence).

The chain joins TRBV18 to TRBJ1-2, with 9 positions matching TRBD1. The V segment lost 5 bases and the J segment 2 bases; nucleotides outside the gene matches: 3. CDR3 length: 14 residues. Germline V CDR1 and CDR2: KGHSH, LQKENI. DNA for the CDR3: TGTGCCAGCTCAAGTGGGACAGGGAACTATGGCTACACCTTC. This translates into CASSSGTGNYGYTF.

The rearrangement links TRBV19 to TRBJ2-3; perhaps TRBD1 as D (6 bases). Trimming took off 6 bases at V and 2 bases at J, with 9 bases between the two ends. The CDR3 consists of 13 residues. Per the germline V gene, CDR1 is LNHDA and CDR2 is SQIVND (reference sequence). CDR3 protein: CASRDSPTDTQYF. The DNA for the CDR3 is TGTGCCAGTAGGGACAGCCCCACAGATACGCAGTATTTT.

The chain has TRBV23-1 and TRBJ1-1; the D gene is possibly TRBD1 (5 bases). TRBV23-1 is filed as an ORF, its function uncertain. The CDR3 is 17 residues long. The ends were cut back, 2 bases at V and 0 bases at J, with 16 bases in the middle. CDR3 sequence reads: CASSQRFRNRLNTEAFF. As DNA, the CDR3 is TGCGCCAGCAGTCAAAGGTTTAGGAACAGGTTGAACACTGAAGCTTTCTTT.

The chain uses TRBV6-1 and TRBJ2-2; maybe TRBD2 (6 bases). CDR3 length: 16 residues. Germline V gives CDR1 MNHNS, CDR2 SASEGT. V was cut by 1 base and J by 1 base, with 10 bases left in between. The CDR3 DNA follows: TGTGCCAGCAGTGAAGTTGGAGGGTGGAACACCGGGGAGCTGTTTTTT. The encoded protein is CASSEVGGWNTGELFF.

This chain links TRBV19 with TRBJ1-2, with a weak D call TRBD1 (5 bases). Germline values: CDR1 LNHDA, CDR2 SQIVND (reference sequence). The CDR3 covers 15 residues. V lost 2 bases to trimming and J lost 0 bases, with 10 bases between them. The DNA for the CDR3 is TGTGCCAGTAGTATAACAGGAATGGCTAACTATGGCTACACCTTC. Its protein product is CASSITGMANYGYTF.

This clone showed up just a few times. The genes are TRBV5-1 and TRBJ2-1; possibly TRBD2 for D (5 bases). This CDR3 comprises 12 residues. V was pared by 3 bases and J by 7 bases, with 8 bases between. Germline values: CDR1 SGHRS, CDR2 YFSETQ. CDR3 loop: CASSYPGNEQFF. CDR3 bases: TGCGCCAGCAGCTACCCGGGGAATGAGCAGTTCTTC.

V is TRBV6-1 and J is TRBJ1-3, with D unresolved. This CDR3 spans 13 amino acids. Trimming took 2 bases from V and 3 from J, leaving 5 bases between them. Germline V gene data show CDR1 as MNHNS and CDR2 as SASEGT. The CDR3 DNA sequence: TGTGCCAGCAGTGAACACTTTGGAAACACCATATATTTT. This gives the protein CASSEHFGNTIYF.